The present T cell receptor beta chain was sequenced within a study of vaccination effects on CD4 cells after COVID-19. Findings and limits, study-wide: In people who had recovered, most post-vaccine spike-reactive clones were new vaccine-induced clones.

Viral peptide pool expansion of antigen-specific CD4+ T cells preceded sequencing in the ViraFEST assay. Following culture for around 9 days, CD4+ T cells were isolated. The person had PCR-confirmed SARS-CoV-2 infection between March and December 2020. Each culture well received a few million PBMC. These cells were then cultured in IMDM with roughly 9 IU/ml IL-2 and around 9.6 ug/ml peptides. Profiled with immunoSEQ multiplex PCR; TCRdb holds only in-frame clones, not every one. The sample shows roughly 70,000 clones, around 72% of them seen only once. Germline V lookup: CDR1 SGHRS, CDR2 YFSETQ. Trimming shortened V by 4 bases and J by 4 bases, and 8 bases separated the two germline ends. The CDR3 totals 12 residues. A note on this clone: Its antigen is unidentified.

The genes are TRBV5-1 and TRBJ2-5; D is tentatively TRBD1 or TRBD2 (5 bases each). The starting material was CD4+ T cells from PBMCs cultured with HIV peptides, obtained before COVID-19 vaccination. The sample's subset: HIV-1 Nef peptide pool negative control/reference culture. This sequence was found in a human donor who had a prior SARS-CoV-2 infection. As DNA, the CDR3 is TGCGCCAGCAGCGAGGGGAGAGAGACCCAGTACTTC. As protein: CASSEGRETQYF.